One sample yielded the 24 T cell receptor beta chains listed below, sequenced in a study of blood T cell repertoires in COVID-19. The data were produced by immunoSEQ multiplex PCR, yet TCRdb's version contains in-frame clones alone and is incomplete. Among a few hundred thousand clones, more than 65% were seen once, and the ten largest hold about 3%. Sequencing was done on a sample of PBMCs or T cells enriched from blood (not recorded which). All receptors come from a man aged 50-60 years who had recovered from COVID-19.

V gene TRBV5-1 combines with J gene TRBJ2-2; TRBD2 aligns across 9 bases. Germline V lookup: CDR1 SGHRS, CDR2 YFSETQ. With 4 bases clipped from V and 3 bases from J, the junction kept 7 bases outside the gene matches. This CDR3 spans 16 amino acids. The chain's CDR3 is CASSRIAGDHTGELFF. CDR3 sequence (DNA): TGCGCCAGCAGCCGGATAGCGGGGGACCACACCGGGGAGCTGTTTTTT. Supplemented by reference TRBV5-1 and TRBJ2-2, the full variable domain reads KAGVTQTPRYLIKTRGQQVTLSCSPISGHRSVSWYQQTPGQGLQFLFEYFSETQRNKGNFPGRFSGRQFSNSRSEMNVSTLELGDSALYLCASSRIAGDHTGELFFGEGSRLTVL.

V is TRBV9 and J is TRBJ2-5, with TRBD1 identical over 8 bases. CDR1 SGDLS and CDR2 YYNGEE come from the germline V gene. This CDR3 contains 16 residues. The V segment lost 2 bases and the J segment 2 bases; nucleotides outside the gene matches: 8. The chain's CDR3 is CASSVWQGALQETQYF. In DNA, the CDR3 is TGTGCCAGCAGCGTCTGGCAGGGGGCCCTACAAGAGACCCAGTACTTC.

The chain employs TRBV13 and TRBJ2-7; TRBD1 agrees at 7 bases. Germline V CDR1 and CDR2: PRHDT, FYEKMQ (reference sequence). The CDR3 sequence is 14 residues long. V shed 3 bases and J 6 bases; nucleotides not matched to a gene: 8. This CDR3 is CASSFSPGQSEQYF. CDR3 DNA: TGTGCCAGCAGCTTCTCACCGGGACAGAGCGAGCAGTACTTC.

The chain combines TRBV6-1 with TRBJ2-7, with 7 bases aligning to TRBD2. J was trimmed by 2 bases and V by 2 bases; bases with no gene match: 6. This CDR3 comprises 15 residues. CDR1 and CDR2 (germline): MNHNS, SASEGT. The CDR3 nucleotides are TGTGCCAGCAGTGAAAGGCGGGAGTCCCCCTACGAGCAGTACTTC. Its protein is CASSERRESPYEQYF.

This clone has just a few counts. The chain joins TRBV2 to TRBJ1-5; D not resolved. Germline V gene sequence: CDR1 SNHLY, CDR2 FYNNEI. V lost 3 bases, J lost 4 bases, and 10 bases lay in between. The CDR3 extends over 14 amino acids. CDR3 loop: CASSEEGGNQPQHF. As DNA, the CDR3 is TGTGCCAGCAGTGAGGAGGGTGGGAATCAGCCCCAGCATTTT.

The chain links TRBV6-5 to TRBJ2-7; no definite D call. Between the trimmed V and J ends, which lost 5 bases and 0 bases, there was a span of 5 bases. CDR3 length equals 12 residues. The germline V gene encodes CDR1 MNHEY and CDR2 SVGAGI. CDR3 amino acids: CASSLNSYEQYF. For the CDR3, the DNA is TGTGCCAGCAGTCTTAACTCCTACGAGCAGTACTTC.

The chain uses TRBV27 and TRBJ1-5, with 8 bases that match TRBD1. The CDR3 sequence is 16 residues long. Germline values: CDR1 MNHEY, CDR2 SMNVEV (reference sequence). After removal of 0 bases from V and 1 base from J, the junction contained 2 bases not matched to a gene. CDR3 in amino acids: CASSLSQGASNQPQHF. The CDR3 nucleotides are TGTGCCAGCAGTTTATCTCAGGGGGCGAGCAATCAGCCCCAGCATTTT.

The CDR3 DNA reads as TGTGCCAGCAGCCCGGAGGGGGCTGGCTATGGCTACACCTTC. It translates to CASSPEGAGYGYTF. The chain recombines TRBV7-2 with TRBJ1-2, with TRBD1 matching 7 bases. J lost 4 bases, V lost 5 bases, and 7 bases had no gene match. The CDR3 extends over 14 amino acids. CDR1 and CDR2 from the germline V gene are SGHTA and FQGNSA.

The chain employs TRBV6-1 and TRBJ2-7, with 8 bases lining up with TRBD2. Germline V gene sequence: CDR1 MNHNS, CDR2 SASEGT. Trimming at V came to 0 bases and at J to 5 bases, leaving 9 bases not matched to a gene. The CDR3 extends over 16 amino acids. CDR3 protein: CASSEAPSSGQDEQYF. DNA of the CDR3: TGTGCCAGCAGTGAAGCGCCGTCTAGCGGGCAAGACGAGCAGTACTTC.

In regard to this clone: A read error may produce the germline difference seen at one junction end. The chain employs TRBV6-2 or TRBV6-3 and TRBJ2-7; 9 nucleotides agree with TRBD1. CDR1 MNHEY and CDR2 SVGEGT come from the germline V gene. The length of the CDR3 is 15 residues. CDR3 loop: CASSYAGQGPYAQYF. The CDR3 DNA reads TGTGCCAGCAGTTACGCCGGACAGGGGCCCTACGCGCAGTACTTC.

J is TRBJ1-6 and V is TRBV20-1; no clear D. The germline V gene encodes CDR1 DFQATT and CDR2 SNEGSKA (reference sequence). The CDR3 totals 11 residues. V lost 6 bases and J 12 bases, leaving 12 bases between the germline ends. The CDR3 nucleotides read TGCAGTGCCAACTTTGGAGAACCCCTCCACTTT. This sequence encodes CSANFGEPLHF.

The chain carries TRBV5-1 and TRBJ2-2; D might be TRBD2 (5 bases). This CDR3 contains 15 residues. CDR1 and CDR2 from the germline V gene are SGHRS and YFSETQ. V lost 0 bases to trimming and J lost 6 bases, with 12 bases between them. CDR3 loop: CASSLGGSVAGELFF. The CDR3 DNA is TGCGCCAGCAGCTTGGGAGGGAGTGTCGCCGGGGAGCTGTTTTTT. Drawing the rest from reference TRBV5-1 and TRBJ2-2, the complete variable domain is KAGVTQTPRYLIKTRGQQVTLSCSPISGHRSVSWYQQTPGQGLQFLFEYFSETQRNKGNFPGRFSGRQFSNSRSEMNVSTLELGDSALYLCASSLGGSVAGELFFGEGSRLTVL.

This sequence joins TRBV6-2 or TRBV6-3 and TRBJ1-1; D is unresolved. The length of the CDR3 is 15 residues. Germline assignment: CDR1 MNHEY and CDR2 SVGEGT. Trimming shortened V by 3 bases and J by 0 bases, and 11 bases separated the two germline ends. As DNA, the CDR3 is TGTGCCAGCAGTTATAACCCACAAGTGAACACTGAAGCTTTCTTT. Protein sequence: CASSYNPQVNTEAFF.

This chain joins TRBV7-9 and TRBJ1-1; D is uncertain. The CDR3 has 15 amino acids. V dropped 3 bases and J dropped 4 bases, with 15 bases sitting between them. Germline CDR1 is SEHNR and CDR2 is FQNEAQ (reference sequence). The CDR3 reads CASSFGSSGSTEAFF. CDR3 nucleotide sequence: TGTGCCAGCAGCTTCGGCTCCTCCGGGTCCACTGAAGCTTTCTTT.

The V gene is TRBV11-3, the J gene TRBJ2-6, with D possibly being TRBD2 (6 bases). V gave up 4 bases and J gave up 0 bases, with 22 bases separating them. The CDR3 consists of 20 residues. Germline lookup yields CDR1 SGHNT and CDR2 YENEEA. This chain's CDR3 is CASSSTTGLGVYSGANVLTF. CDR3 bases: TGTGCCAGCAGCTCGACGACGGGACTCGGTGTATACTCTGGGGCCAACGTCCTGACTTTC.

This sequence joins TRBV5-1 and TRBJ1-6, with 7 bases matching TRBD1. Germline assignment: CDR1 SGHRS and CDR2 YFSETQ. V lost 5 bases to trimming and J lost 3 bases; unmatched junction nucleotides: 2. This CDR3 comprises 14 residues. CDR3 sequence (DNA): TGCGCCAGCAGTCGGGACAGCTATAATTCACCCCTCCACTTT. Translated, it gives CASSRDSYNSPLHF.

The chain employs TRBV6-6 and TRBJ1-2, with 8 bases fitting TRBD1. Germline loops: CDR1 MNHNY, CDR2 SVGAGI (reference sequence). The length of the CDR3 is 15 residues. V lost 8 bases to trimming and J lost 5 bases; unmatched junction nucleotides: 13. CDR3 residues: CASLDPDRGVYGYTF. The DNA for the CDR3 is TGTGCCAGCCTAGACCCCGACAGGGGAGTTTATGGCTACACCTTC.

This clone came up once. This chain joins TRBV5-6 and TRBJ2-4, with D tentatively TRBD1 (6 bases). The CDR3 covers 17 residues. V dropped 6 bases and J dropped 0 bases, with 19 bases sitting between them. Germline loops: CDR1 SGHDT, CDR2 YYEEEE. The CDR3 reads CASTFRVGAEAKNIQYF. CDR3 in DNA: TGTGCCAGCACCTTTCGGGTGGGGGCAGAAGCCAAAAACATTCAGTACTTC. Based on the CDR3 plus reference TRBV5-6 and TRBJ2-4, the full variable domain is DAGVTQSPTHLIKTRGQQVTLRCSPKSGHDTVSWYQQALGQGPQFIFQYYEEEERQRGNFPDRFSGHQFPNYSSELNVNALLLGDSALYLCASTFRVGAEAKNIQYFGAGTRLSVL.

The chain employs TRBV5-1 and TRBJ2-7; 8 bases agree with TRBD2. V was clipped by 6 bases and J by 7 bases; unmatched bases: 15. The V gene's germline CDR1 is SGHRS and CDR2 YFSETQ. The CDR3 length is 15 residues. CDR3 DNA: TGCGCCAGCACCTCTGGACGGGGGGGGGCAAAAGAGCAGTACTTC. Protein product: CASTSGRGGAKEQYF. Using reference TRBV5-1 and TRBJ2-7 for the parts outside the CDR3, the full variable domain is KAGVTQTPRYLIKTRGQQVTLSCSPISGHRSVSWYQQTPGQGLQFLFEYFSETQRNKGNFPGRFSGRQFSNSRSEMNVSTLELGDSALYLCASTSGRGGAKEQYFGPGTRLTVT.

This clone was observed once. The rearrangement links TRBV10-3 to TRBJ1-5; 8 bases map to TRBD1. Trimming cost V 6 bases and J 5 bases; bases outside gene matches: 6. The CDR3 runs 14 residues. In germline, CDR1 is ENHRY, CDR2 SYGVKD. CDR3 sequence: CAISGQGNDQPQHF. The CDR3 DNA is TGTGCCATCAGCGGACAGGGAAACGATCAGCCCCAGCATTTT.

The V gene is TRBV7-3, the J gene TRBJ2-5; 13 nucleotides align to TRBD2. This CDR3 is built from 21 residues. The junction had 19 bases not matched to a gene; V was cut back by 1 base and J by 5 bases. In germline, CDR1 is SGHTA, CDR2 FQGTGA. This CDR3 reads CASSLKSPGQRLAGGRETQYF. The CDR3 region has the DNA TGTGCCAGCAGCTTAAAGTCCCCGGGACAGAGACTAGCGGGAGGTCGGGAGACCCAGTACTTC.

This clone was seen a handful of times. This chain joins TRBV10-2 and TRBJ1-1; no definite D call. Germline V gene lookup returns CDR1 WSHSY and CDR2 SAAADI. This CDR3 contains 13 residues. V was clipped by 8 bases and J by 8 bases, with 18 bases between them. CDR3 sequence reads: CASSVGERREAFF. The CDR3 region has the DNA TGCGCCAGCTCAGTCGGGGAACGGCGAGAAGCTTTCTTT.

This clone appeared a few times. The chain employs TRBV10-2 and TRBJ1-3; D may be TRBD1 (6 bases). CDR1 WSHSY and CDR2 SAAADI come from the germline V gene. V lost 9 bases and J 0 bases, leaving 9 bases between the germline ends. There are 13 residues in the CDR3. CDR3 in DNA: TGCGCCAGTCAGGGGCGCTCTGGAAACACCATATATTTT. As protein: CASQGRSGNTIYF.

The CDR3 region is CAWSAPSWYRDNEKLFF. The DNA for the CDR3 is TGTGCCTGGAGTGCCCCGTCTTGGTATAGAGATAATGAAAAACTGTTTTTT. The chain combines TRBV30 with TRBJ1-4, with D uncertain. V was pared by 1 base and J by 4 bases, with 19 bases between. CDR1 is GTSNPN, CDR2 SVGIG, per germline (reference sequence). The CDR3 has 17 amino acids.